One sample yielded the 30 T cell receptor beta chains listed below, sequenced in a study of shared clonotypes between healthy human individuals. Some clones are missing from TCRdb's copy, which holds only in-frame ones; the method was immunoSEQ multiplex PCR. The sample yields 780,000 or so clones, about two thirds seen once. Sequencing was done on a sample of memory CD4+ T cells sorted from blood. Subset given: CD45RA-negative fraction. The receptors were gathered from a woman aged 30 to 39 in good health.

This rearrangement joins TRBV7-9 to TRBJ2-7, with 9 bases matching TRBD1. The J segment lost 6 bases and the V segment lost 2 bases, leaving 5 bases of the junction unmatched. There are 14 residues in the CDR3. Germline lookup yields CDR1 SEHNR and CDR2 FQNEAQ (reference sequence). CDR3 sequence: CASSLSGTGREQYF. CDR3 bases: TGTGCCAGCAGCTTATCCGGGACAGGGCGCGAGCAGTACTTC.

This clone has just one count. In DNA, the CDR3 is TGCAGCGCCAAGTTACAGGGCCGAGGTGTCTATGGCTACACCTTC. It yields the protein CSAKLQGRGVYGYTF. The chain is built from TRBV29-1 and TRBJ1-2, with a tentative D call TRBD1 (6 bases). Trimming removed 7 bases from V and 4 bases from J, with 22 bases in between. This CDR3 is built from 15 residues. Germline V lookup: CDR1 SQVTM, CDR2 ANQGSEA.

V usage is TRBV28 and J usage is TRBJ2-3; D gene uncertain. V gave up 5 bases and J gave up 2 bases, with 11 bases separating them. Germline assignment: CDR1 MDHEN and CDR2 SYDVKM. The CDR3 consists of 14 residues. CDR3 DNA: TGTGCCAGCAGTAGTTACGGCCACACAGATACGCAGTATTTT. Its translation is CASSSYGHTDTQYF.

The V and J genes are TRBV27 and TRBJ1-5, with D unresolved. CDR3 length: 14 amino acids. Trimming removed 3 bases from V and 10 bases from J, with 16 bases in between. Germline CDR1 reads MNHEY; CDR2 reads SMNVEV (reference sequence). CDR3: CASSFTQGRGPQHF. The CDR3 DNA reads TGTGCCAGCAGTTTTACGCAAGGTCGAGGACCCCAGCATTTT.

This chain uses TRBV5-4 with TRBJ1-2, with D possibly TRBD1 on 5 matching bases. The CDR3 is 16 residues long. V was trimmed by 4 bases and J by 1 base, leaving 17 bases between them. Germline CDR1 reads SGHNT; CDR2 reads YYREEE (reference sequence). The CDR3 reads CASSPGGAESNYGYTF. The CDR3 bases are TGTGCCAGCAGCCCCGGAGGGGCAGAGAGTAACTATGGCTACACCTTC.

The CDR3 DNA reads as TGTGCCAGCAGCAACCCCCCTAGCGGGAGTTCCTACAATGAGCAGTTCTTC. Translated: CASSNPPSGSSYNEQFF. J is TRBJ2-1 and V is TRBV11-2; TRBD2 matches at 10 bases. The germline gives CDR1 SGHAT, CDR2 FQNNGV. The CDR3 has 17 amino acids. Trimming cost V 5 bases and J 1 base; bases outside gene matches: 8.

The chain is built from TRBV13 and TRBJ2-7; 10 bases line up with TRBD2. The CDR3 has 16 amino acids. Per the germline V gene, CDR1 is PRHDT and CDR2 is FYEKMQ (reference sequence). Trimming cost V 3 bases and J 1 base; bases outside gene matches: 6. The CDR3 DNA follows: TGTGCCAGCAGCTTGAGAGCGGGAGGGGGATCCTACGAGCAGTACTTC. It specifies CASSLRAGGGSYEQYF.

A word on this clone: Germline and junction disagree at one end, which may indicate a read error. DNA for the CDR3: TGTGCCAGCAGTCCCTCGGCAGGGAACGCCGGGGAGCTGTTTTTT. This encodes CASSPSAGNAGELFF. This chain joins TRBV6-6 and TRBJ2-2, with D possibly matching TRBD1 (5 bases). Germline-derived CDR1 and CDR2 are MNHNY and SVGAGI (reference sequence). The CDR3 has 15 residues.

The chain has TRBV18 and TRBJ1-5; no definite D call. V was cut by 4 bases and J by 6 bases, with 16 bases left in between. Germline V gene data show CDR1 as KGHSH and CDR2 as LQKENI. CDR3 length: 15 residues. DNA of the CDR3: TGTGCCAGCTCACGGGAGACTCCGGACGGTCAGCCCCAGCATTTT. Translation gives CASSRETPDGQPQHF.

As concerns this clone: Other DNA sequences from this sample encode an identical CDR3 as well. The V gene is TRBV10-1, the J gene TRBJ1-1; no clear D. CDR3 length equals 13 residues. The germline V gene has CDR1 WNHNN and CDR2 SYGVQD (reference sequence). The ends were cut back, 0 bases at V and 3 bases at J, with 5 bases in the middle. Here the CDR3 DNA reads TGCGCCAGCAGTGAGTCAGGAGACACTGAAGCTTTCTTT. Amino acids: CASSESGDTEAFF.

The rearrangement links TRBV18 to TRBJ2-3, with 11 bases fitting TRBD2. V lost 6 bases and J lost 1; bases outside the gene matches: 6. Germline-derived CDR1 and CDR2 are KGHSH and LQKENI. The CDR3 has 16 amino acids. This CDR3 reads CASSALLAGGTDTQYF. CDR3 nucleotide sequence: TGTGCCAGCTCGGCCTTACTAGCGGGGGGCACAGATACGCAGTATTTT.

This clone was seen only once. V usage is TRBV28 and J usage is TRBJ1-2, with a tentative D call TRBD1 (5 bases). Trimming stripped 2 bases from V and 0 bases from J, with 10 bases between. CDR1 and CDR2 (germline): MDHEN, SYDVKM. There are 15 residues in the CDR3. In DNA form, the CDR3 reads TGTGCCAGCAGTTTAGGAGGGGACGCTAACTATGGCTACACCTTC. It is translated as CASSLGGDANYGYTF.

V usage is TRBV11-2 and J usage is TRBJ1-1, with D possibly matching TRBD1 (5 bases). The length of the CDR3 is 14 residues. V lost 1 base, J lost 5 bases, and 11 bases lay in between. Germline-derived CDR1 and CDR2 are SGHAT and FQNNGV. The CDR3 is CASSLGTRRTEAFF. The CDR3, as DNA: TGTGCCAGCAGCTTAGGGACAAGACGGACTGAAGCTTTCTTT.

This clone has only one observation. The CDR3 is CASTRDIKNTEAFF. CDR3 coding DNA: TGTGCCAGCACGAGGGACATTAAGAACACTGAAGCTTTCTTT. The chain has TRBV18 and TRBJ1-1, with a tentative D call TRBD1 (6 bases). Per the germline V gene, CDR1 is KGHSH and CDR2 is LQKENI. V lost 8 bases, J lost 1 base, and 14 bases lay in between. The CDR3 contains 14 residues.

This chain joins TRBV6-1 and TRBJ1-5; D is uncertain. The CDR3 loop spans 14 amino acids. Trimming shortened V by 7 bases and J by 1 base, and 11 bases separated the two germline ends. The germline CDR1 and CDR2 sequences are MNHNS and SASEGT. The CDR3: CASIWTASNQPQHF. In DNA form, the CDR3 reads TGTGCCAGCATCTGGACGGCAAGCAATCAGCCCCAGCATTTT.

The rearrangement links TRBV7-2 to TRBJ2-2; D is ambiguous. CDR1 is SGHTA and CDR2 is FQGNSA in the germline V gene. The CDR3 is 17 residues long. Between the trimmed V and J ends, which lost 1 base and 1 base, there was a span of 13 bases. The CDR3 DNA sequence: TGTGCCAGCAGCTTAGGCCTGGGGTTCGGGAACACCGGGGAGCTGTTTTTT. This codes for CASSLGLGFGNTGELFF.

There are a few counts of this clone. The chain joins TRBV28 to TRBJ2-1, with a possible D match to TRBD2 (6 bases). The CDR3 covers 14 residues. Germline V gene sequence: CDR1 MDHEN, CDR2 SYDVKM. Trimming took off 6 bases at V and 6 bases at J, with 15 bases between the two ends. The CDR3 DNA follows: TGTGCCAGCAGCTGGGACTCGCTATTCAATGAGCAGTTCTTC. Residues: CASSWDSLFNEQFF.

This clone has just one count. This chain links TRBV28 with TRBJ1-5, with 9 bases lining up with TRBD1. V was pared by 8 bases and J by 2 bases, with 7 bases of the junction left unmatched. The CDR3 extends over 15 amino acids. From germline, CDR1 is MDHEN and CDR2 SYDVKM. The CDR3 sequence is CASRDREFGNQPQHF. CDR3 bases: TGTGCCAGCCGGGACAGGGAGTTCGGCAATCAGCCCCAGCATTTT. The full variable domain, completed using reference TRBV28 and TRBJ1-5, is DVKVTQSSRYLVKRTGEKVFLECVQDMDHENMFWYRQDPGLGLRLIYFSYDVKMKEKGDIPEGYSVSREKKERFSLILESASTNQTSMYLCASRDREFGNQPQHFGDGTRLSIL.

This clone appeared a few times. The V and J genes are TRBV14 and TRBJ2-1; 7 bases align to TRBD2. V gave up 0 bases and J gave up 3 bases; unmatched junction bases: 8. This CDR3 has 17 residues. The germline V gene has CDR1 SGHDN and CDR2 FVKESK. The CDR3 DNA reads TGTGCCAGCAGCCAAGAGGTGGAGGGAGGGAGCTACAATGAGCAGTTCTTC. This sequence encodes CASSQEVEGGSYNEQFF.

This clone appeared a few times. The same CDR3 is also encoded by other DNA sequences in this sample. The rearrangement links TRBV7-8 to TRBJ1-5; D is unclear. Germline CDR1 reads SGHVS; CDR2 reads FQNEAQ. The CDR3 totals 14 residues. Trimming left V 3 bases short and J 0 bases short, with 6 bases between. The CDR3 region has the DNA TGTGCCAGCAGCTTCCTAGATAGCAATCAGCCCCAGCATTTT. This gives the protein CASSFLDSNQPQHF.

The chain has TRBV5-6 and TRBJ2-7, with D possibly being TRBD1 (6 bases). The CDR3 length is 16 residues. Trimming took off 1 base at V and 3 bases at J, with 17 bases between the two ends. Germline V gene lookup returns CDR1 SGHDT and CDR2 YYEEEE. As DNA, the CDR3 is TGTGCCAGCAGCTTGTGGTTCGCAGGGGCCTACTACGAGCAGTACTTC. Protein sequence: CASSLWFAGAYYEQYF. The full variable domain, with the rest looked up from reference TRBV5-6 and TRBJ2-7, is DAGVTQSPTHLIKTRGQQVTLRCSPKSGHDTVSWYQQALGQGPQFIFQYYEEEERQRGNFPDRFSGHQFPNYSSELNVNALLLGDSALYLCASSLWFAGAYYEQYFGPGTRLTVT.

This chain connects TRBV6-6 to TRBJ2-3; unclear D gene. The CDR3 is made up of 13 amino acids. CDR1 and CDR2 from the germline V gene are MNHNY and SVGAGI (reference sequence). Trimming stripped 5 bases from V and 2 bases from J, with 8 bases between. The CDR3 sequence is CASSTGSTDTQYF. The CDR3 DNA sequence: TGTGCCAGCAGTACGGGCTCCACAGATACGCAGTATTTT.

The rearrangement joins TRBV6-4 to TRBJ2-7; 7 bases map to TRBD1. From germline, CDR1 is MRHNA and CDR2 SNTAGT. CDR3 length: 14 amino acids. After removal of 4 bases from V and 3 bases from J, the junction contained 6 bases not matched to a gene. In DNA, the CDR3 is TGTGCCAGCAGTGCGACAGGGACGAGCTACGAGCAGTACTTC. This gives the protein CASSATGTSYEQYF.

The J gene is TRBJ2-7, the V gene TRBV29-1; 8 nucleotides agree with TRBD1. Trimming at V came to 6 bases and at J to 3 bases, leaving 4 bases not matched to a gene. This CDR3 has 12 residues. The V gene's germline CDR1 is SQVTM and CDR2 ANQGSEA. As DNA, the CDR3 is TGCAGCGTAGAGACAGGGGTCTACGAGCAGTACTTC. Residues: CSVETGVYEQYF.

This sequence joins TRBV19 and TRBJ2-3; TRBD1 matches 7 bases. The CDR3 runs to 15 residues. V was pared by 8 bases and J by 1 base, with 9 bases of the junction left unmatched. The germline CDR1 and CDR2 sequences are LNHDA and SQIVND (reference sequence). The CDR3 DNA reads TGTGCCAGTCAGAACAGGGGAAGAGGCACAGATACGCAGTATTTT. Protein: CASQNRGRGTDTQYF.

This chain connects TRBV28 to TRBJ2-2, with unresolved D. The CDR3 covers 14 residues. The germline V gene encodes CDR1 MDHEN and CDR2 SYDVKM. V was cut by 6 bases and J by 2 bases, with 10 bases left in between. In DNA, the CDR3 is TGTGCCAGCAGATTACAGCCCAACACCGGGGAGCTGTTTTTT. Its protein is CASRLQPNTGELFF.

In this sample, this clone turned up a few times. CDR3 in amino acids: CASSLALAGDNEQFF. CDR3 nucleotide sequence: TGTGCCAGCAGCTTAGCGCTAGCGGGGGATAATGAGCAGTTCTTC. The J gene is TRBJ2-1, the V gene TRBV7-9; 10 bases line up with TRBD2. From germline, CDR1 is SEHNR and CDR2 FQNEAQ (reference sequence). CDR3 length: 15 amino acids. Trimming cost V 0 bases and J 7 bases; bases outside gene matches: 3.

The chain is built from TRBV29-1 and TRBJ2-5; 7 nucleotides line up with TRBD2. Germline CDR1 reads SQVTM; CDR2 reads ANQGSEA. CDR3 length equals 16 residues. V dropped 6 bases and J dropped 5; count of bases not matched to a gene: 18. CDR3 region: CSVAEGSSGNGETQYF. DNA of the CDR3: TGCAGCGTGGCGGAGGGGTCTAGCGGAAATGGGGAGACCCAGTACTTC.

This chain joins TRBV7-9 and TRBJ1-3; no definite D call. This CDR3 has 12 residues. The germline gives CDR1 SEHNR, CDR2 FQNEAQ (reference sequence). V was cut by 5 bases and J by 7 bases, with 9 bases left in between. CDR3 protein: CASSRNGNTIYF. In DNA, the CDR3 is TGTGCCAGCAGCCGTAATGGGAACACCATATATTTT.

This clone occurred a few times. The chain couples TRBV18 to TRBJ2-7; possibly TRBD1 for D (5 bases). Germline CDR1 and CDR2: KGHSH and LQKENI. The CDR3 covers 14 residues. Trimming left V 4 bases short and J 0 bases short, with 10 bases between. The CDR3 DNA reads TGTGCCAGCTCACGACCGACAGCCTCCTACGAGCAGTACTTC. Its translation: CASSRPTASYEQYF.